The 3 T cell receptor beta chains below were found in one sample sequenced in a study of T cell repertoires in aging, cancer and after chemotherapy. Peripheral blood genomic DNA, not sorted cells or RNA, was the template. TRB rearrangements spanning V, D and J were amplified using mixed TRB-A/B primers. One entry per CDR3 protein results from TCRdb running MiXCR on the multiplex PCR reads. The sample records 1,200 to 1,500 distinct CDR3 sequences, less than 25% being singletons. Sequences were obtained from blood. The origin of the receptors is a human donor with a solid tumor.

This clonotype is labeled medium-sized. The chain recombines TRBV6-6 with TRBJ2-5; D uncertain. The germline V gene encodes CDR1 MNHNY and CDR2 SVGAGI (reference sequence). The CDR3 is 14 amino acids. V was pared by 0 bases and J by 1 base, with 6 bases between. DNA of the CDR3: TGTGCCAGCAGTTACTCTGAAGTCCAAGAGACCCAGTACTTC. Amino acids: CASSYSEVQETQYF.

The rearrangement links TRBV2 to TRBJ1-5; 7 bases are shared with TRBD1. Trimming cost V 4 bases and J 2 bases; bases outside gene matches: 5. The CDR3 runs to 15 residues. Germline-derived CDR1 and CDR2 are SNHLY and FYNNEI. CDR3 sequence: CASSGGGQRNQPQHF. The CDR3 region has the DNA TGTGCCAGCAGTGGGGGGGGACAGCGCAATCAGCCCCAGCATTTT.

The CDR3 DNA reads as TGTGCCAGCAGCCCCACCGGGGAGCTGTTTTTT. Its translation is CASSPTGELFF. This chain uses TRBV5-5 with TRBJ2-2; D gene unclear. V was pared by 4 bases and J by 4 bases, with 2 bases between. The germline CDR1 and CDR2 sequences are SGHKS and YYEKEE (reference sequence). The CDR3 contains 11 residues.